The rows below give T cell receptor beta chains drawn from one sample of a study of shared clonotypes between healthy human individuals. The method was immunoSEQ multiplex PCR; TCRdb's version includes in-frame clones alone and lacks a portion of them. The profile shows 1.5 million to 2.5 million clones, roughly 95% of them singletons. Sequenced sample: naive CD8+ T cells sorted from blood. These receptors were collected from a man between 18 and 29 years old in good health. CDR3s include the opening cysteine and the closing phenylalanine or tryptophan. A D gene is named only where the DNA matches it firmly. Clone size is not always given. Where it is, it says once, few, many or a class for expanded clones.

v_call	j_call	clone_size	d_call	cdr3_nt	cdr3_aa
TRBV5-1	TRBJ2-5	once	TRBD2	TGCGCCAGCAGCGGGAGGGTAGCGGGCCTCCAAGAGACCCAGTACTTC	CASSGRVAGLQETQYF
TRBV5-1	TRBJ1-1	NA	NA	TGCGCCAGCAGCTTGGGACCGACGGGGACTGAAGCTTTCTTT	CASSLGPTGTEAFF
TRBV9	TRBJ2-1	NA	TRBD2	TGTGCCAGCAGCCCTTGGACTAGCGGGATCAATGAGCAGTTCTTC	CASSPWTSGINEQFF
TRBV5-1	TRBJ2-7	NA	TRBD2	TGCGCCAGCAGCTTGACCCGACTAGCGGGGGTTTCCTACGAGCAGTACTTC	CASSLTRLAGVSYEQYF
TRBV9	TRBJ1-1	NA	NA	TGTGCCAGCAGCGTTACTGGGGGAAGCACTGAAGCTTTCTTT	CASSVTGGSTEAFF
TRBV15	TRBJ1-1	NA	NA	TGTGCCACCAGCAGAGCTGCACAAGCTTTCTTT	CATSRAAQAFF
TRBV4-1	TRBJ2-1	once	NA	TGCGCCAGCAGCCAAGATATGGGGTACAATGAGCAGTTCTTC	CASSQDMGYNEQFF
TRBV7-9	TRBJ2-1	NA	NA	TGTGCCAGCAGCTTATCCAAAAATGAGCAGTTCTTC	CASSLSKNEQFF
TRBV27	TRBJ1-1	NA	TRBD1	TGTGCCAGCAGTTTATCGGCGCCCGACAGGGAAGGGGTAGGGCCTGAAGCTTTCTTT	CASSLSAPDREGVGPEAFF
TRBV29-1	TRBJ2-7	NA	TRBD2	TGCAGCGTTGTCTGGTTAGCGGGGGCCCACGAGCAGTACTTC	CSVVWLAGAHEQYF
TRBV7-8	TRBJ2-7	NA	NA	TGTGCCAGCAGCTTAGCGAAAGTCTACGAGCAGTACTTC	CASSLAKVYEQYF
TRBV7-2	TRBJ1-1	once	NA	TGTGCCAGCAGCCCTACAGGGATCACTGAAGCTTTCTTT	CASSPTGITEAFF
TRBV4-1	TRBJ1-5	NA	NA	TGCGCCAGCAGCCAAGAGTGGGGGCCTAGCAATCAGCCCCAGCATTTT	CASSQEWGPSNQPQHF
TRBV27	TRBJ1-2	NA	NA	TGTGCCAGCAGTCTGACAGGAGGGAGCTATGGCTACACCTTC	CASSLTGGSYGYTF
TRBV6-5	TRBJ2-7	NA	TRBD1	TGTGCCAGCAGTGCAGGGGGCGCCTCCTACGAGCAGTACTTC	CASSAGGASYEQYF
TRBV5-6	TRBJ2-5	NA	TRBD2	TGTGCCAGCAGCTTGCAACTAGCGGGGGGGATAAAGTACCAAGAGACCCAGTACTTC	CASSLQLAGGIKYQETQYF
TRBV6-1	TRBJ2-1	NA	TRBD2	TGTGCCAGCAGTGAAGTCTTGGCGGGGGGGCCGGAGAATGAGCAGTTCTTC	CASSEVLAGGPENEQFF